This T cell receptor beta chain was recovered during a study of T cells after posttransplantation cyclophosphamide. General study points: Skin or GI-infiltrating T cells shared few TRB sequences with blood. Later post-transplant blood repertoires were often dominated by donor CD8+ memory clones.

This clone was counted at least ten times. Its antigen remains unknown. The table came from immunoSEQ multiplex PCR; TCRdb's copy has only in-frame clones and leaves some out. This repertoire holds 44,000 or so clones, and none appear only once. Per the germline V gene, CDR1 is ENHRY and CDR2 is SYGVKD. The CDR3 runs 14 residues. The ends were cut back, 5 bases at V and 8 bases at J, with 13 bases in the middle. The sequence was collected from a man aged 40-50 years in good health, CMV-negative, and a related stem cell transplant donor. The chain is built from TRBV10-3 and TRBJ1-6; D is undetermined. The sequenced sample was PBMCs. Written as DNA, the CDR3 is TGTGCCATCAGTCTTAGGGAGCTCGATTCACCCCTCCACTTT. Translating it yields CAISLRELDSPLHF.